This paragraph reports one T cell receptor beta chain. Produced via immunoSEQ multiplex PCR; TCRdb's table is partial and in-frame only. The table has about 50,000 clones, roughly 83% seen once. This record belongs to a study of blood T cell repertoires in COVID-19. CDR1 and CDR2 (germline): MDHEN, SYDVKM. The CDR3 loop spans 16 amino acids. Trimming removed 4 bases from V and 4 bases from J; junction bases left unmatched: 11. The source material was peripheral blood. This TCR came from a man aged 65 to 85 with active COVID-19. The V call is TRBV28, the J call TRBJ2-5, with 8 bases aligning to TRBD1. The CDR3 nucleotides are TGTGCCAGCAGTTCCCGGACAGGGAGTTTTCGAGAGACCCAGTACTTC. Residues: CASSSRTGSFRETQYF.